This T cell receptor (beta chain) stems from a study of T cells in Graves' hyperthyroidism and ophthalmopathy. Points from the study as a whole: Blood held most thyroid clonotypes expanded above 0.001 frequency.

Per germline, CDR1 GTSNPN and CDR2 SVGIG (reference sequence). V was clipped by 1 base and J by 7 bases, with 16 bases between them. This CDR3 is 15 amino acids long. In regard to this clonotype: Antigen unknown.

RNA transcripts yielded amplified TCR beta CDR3 regions. The TCR CDR3 first-round RT-PCR relied on the HTBI primer set. TCRdb analysed the multiplex PCR reads with MiXCR anew, one entry per CDR3 protein. The table lists 250,000 to 300,000 distinct CDR3 sequences, more than 15% of them singletons. The sequencing sample was made of blood. The receptor's source is a woman aged 60-75 years with Graves' ophthalmopathy. The genes are TRBV30 and TRBJ2-2, with a weak D call TRBD2 (6 bases). The CDR3 loop is CAWSGAILEGGELFF. The CDR3 DNA reads TGTGCCTGGAGTGGGGCCATTTTGGAGGGCGGGGAGCTGTTTTTT.